A selection of T cell receptor beta chains follows, all from one sample in a study of blood T cells in healthy people across ages. TCRdb re-analysed the 5' RACE reads in MiXCR, keeping a single row per CDR3 protein. The sample contains hundreds of thousands of distinct CDR3 sequences, about 48% of which appear only once. The sample taken for sequencing was blood. All receptors come from a young man in good health. Both conserved end residues are part of each CDR3. D genes are given only for firm matches. The listing skips clone size in some rows; elsewhere it reads once, few, many or a size class.

cdr3_aa cdr3_nt d_call cdr3_length j_call clone_size v_call
CASSEHPDSPLHF TGTGCCAGCAGTGAGCACCCTGATTCACCCCTCCACTTT NA 13 TRBJ1-6 NA TRBV2
CSVTVAGGLQSYEQYF TGCAGCGTTACTGTAGCGGGGGGCCTACAATCCTACGAGCAGTACTTC TRBD2 16 TRBJ2-7 few TRBV29-1
CASREGSTDTQYF TGTGCCAGCAGGGAGGGGAGCACAGATACGCAGTATTTT NA 13 TRBJ2-3 few TRBV2
CASSLAAGEWPDTQYF TGTGCCAGCAGCTTGGCCGCAGGGGAATGGCCAGATACGCAGTATTTT NA 16 TRBJ2-3 NA TRBV5-5
CASSPDIREALGGYTF TGCGCCAGCAGCCCAGATATTAGGGAGGCCCTCGGGGGCTACACCTTC NA 16 TRBJ1-2 few TRBV4-3
CASSTGQGASDTQYF TGTGCCAGCAGCACGGGACAGGGGGCCTCCGATACGCAGTATTTT TRBD1 15 TRBJ2-3 once TRBV9
CASSLLAARSYEQYF TGTGCCAGCAGTTTACTAGCGGCGCGCTCCTACGAGCAGTACTTC TRBD2 15 TRBJ2-7 NA TRBV12-3/TRBV12-4
CASRLRDISYEQYF TGTGCCAGCAGACTCCGGGACATCTCCTACGAGCAGTACTTC NA 14 TRBJ2-7 few TRBV6-2/TRBV6-3
CASRLQGRGNQPQHF TGTGCCAGCAGACTACAGGGGAGAGGCAATCAGCCCCAGCATTTT TRBD1 15 TRBJ1-5 NA TRBV12-3/TRBV12-4
CSARDQTVTSNYGYTF TGCAGTGCTAGGGACCAGACAGTTACCTCTAACTATGGCTACACCTTC NA 16 TRBJ1-2 NA TRBV20-1
CASSLRLAGVGEQFF TGTGCCAGCAGCTTAAGACTAGCGGGAGTCGGTGAGCAGTTCTTC TRBD2 15 TRBJ2-1 once TRBV7-2
CASSFSASSDRSGANVLTF TGCGCCAGCAGCTTCTCGGCAAGCTCAGACCGCTCTGGGGCCAACGTCCTGACTTTC NA 19 TRBJ2-6 few TRBV5-1
CASRGASNYGYTF TGTGCCAGTAGGGGGGCTTCGAACTATGGCTACACCTTC NA 13 TRBJ1-2 NA TRBV9
CSGGQAGGLYNEQFF TGCAGTGGGGGTCAAGCGGGGGGCTTATACAATGAGCAGTTCTTC TRBD2 15 TRBJ2-1 NA TRBV20-1
CAWSYGRVPYEQYF TGTGCCTGGAGTTATGGCAGGGTTCCTTACGAGCAGTACTTC NA 14 TRBJ2-7 NA TRBV30
CSARYPGLYNYEQYF TGCAGTGCAAGGTACCCGGGACTATACAACTACGAGCAGTACTTC TRBD2 15 TRBJ2-7 NA TRBV20-1
CASSRTDTMNTEAFF TGTGCCAGCAGCCGAACGGACACAATGAACACTGAAGCTTTCTTT NA 15 TRBJ1-1 NA TRBV5-5
CASSYLAGENTGELFF TGTGCCAGCAGTTACCTAGCGGGGGAGAACACCGGGGAGCTGTTTTTT TRBD2 16 TRBJ2-2 NA TRBV6-2/TRBV6-3
CASSFGGTEQFF TGTGCCAGCAGTTTCGGGGGGACTGAGCAGTTCTTC TRBD2 12 TRBJ2-1 few TRBV28
CSARDHGGGSYNEQFF TGCAGTGCTAGAGATCACGGGGGGGGATCCTACAATGAGCAGTTCTTC TRBD2 16 TRBJ2-1 NA TRBV20-1
CAISGGLGGETQYF TGTGCCATCAGTGGCGGGCTGGGAGGCGAGACCCAGTACTTC NA 14 TRBJ2-5 NA TRBV10-3
CASSPRDRRANYGYTF TGTGCCAGCAGCCCCCGGGACAGACGAGCTAACTATGGCTACACCTTC TRBD1 16 TRBJ1-2 few TRBV7-9
CASSRGGASYNEQYF TGTGCCAGCAGCCGCGGGGGGGCTAGCTACAATGAGCAGTACTTC TRBD2 15 TRBJ2-7 NA TRBV7-3
CASSQDTGYDEQFF TGTGCCAGCAGCCAAGATACGGGGTACGATGAGCAGTTCTTC NA 14 TRBJ2-1 few TRBV14
CASSLSRTQYGYTF TGTGCCAGCAGCTTATCGCGGACACAGTATGGCTACACCTTC NA 14 TRBJ1-2 NA TRBV11-3
CAISGTGGGEKLFF TGTGCCATCAGTGGGACAGGGGGTGGTGAAAAACTGTTTTTT TRBD1 14 TRBJ1-4 NA TRBV10-3
CASSRSGTVETRNYGYTF TGTGCCAGCAGTCGATCCGGGACAGTAGAGACCCGTAACTATGGCTACACCTTC TRBD1 18 TRBJ1-2 NA TRBV27
CASSVDGVTEAFF TGTGCCAGCAGCGTAGATGGGGTCACTGAAGCTTTCTTT NA 13 TRBJ1-1 NA TRBV9
CANSVGGTEAFF TGTGCCAACAGCGTAGGCGGGACTGAAGCTTTCTTT NA 12 TRBJ1-1 NA TRBV9
CASSARQGNEKLFF TGTGCCAGCAGCGCCCGACAGGGGAATGAAAAACTGTTTTTT TRBD1 14 TRBJ1-4 NA TRBV3-1
CSARDPRSGSSYEQYF TGCAGTGCTAGAGATCCTAGGTCAGGGAGCTCCTACGAGCAGTACTTC NA 16 TRBJ2-7 NA TRBV20-1
CASSEWGGNEKLFF TGTGCCAGCAGTGAATGGGGAGGGAATGAAAAACTGTTTTTT NA 14 TRBJ1-4 once TRBV25-1
CASSPTGLEAYNEQFF TGTGCCAGCAGCCCGACAGGACTGGAAGCTTACAATGAGCAGTTCTTC NA 16 TRBJ2-1 NA TRBV4-2
CASSVSTGGIYEQYF TGTGCCAGCAGCGTCTCTACGGGGGGAATCTACGAGCAGTACTTC TRBD2 15 TRBJ2-7 NA TRBV9
CASSLNQGSETQYF TGCGCCAGCAGCTTGAACCAGGGGAGCGAGACCCAGTACTTC NA 14 TRBJ2-5 few TRBV5-1
CASSSRLAGGRSYNEQYF TGTGCCAGCAGTTCCAGACTAGCGGGGGGCCGTTCCTACAATGAGCAGTACTTC TRBD2 18 TRBJ2-7 NA TRBV27
CASSNRKGNQPQHF TGTGCCAGCAGTAATAGAAAAGGGAATCAGCCCCAGCATTTT NA 14 TRBJ1-5 NA TRBV6-1
CASSLITLAGVYEQYF TGTGCCAGCAGTTTAATTACCCTAGCGGGGGTTTACGAGCAGTACTTC TRBD2 16 TRBJ2-7 few TRBV28
CSVQGAISYEQYF TGCAGTGTGCAGGGGGCTATATCCTACGAGCAGTACTTC TRBD1 13 TRBJ2-7 once TRBV20-1
CSASLGGADTQYF TGCAGTGCTAGCCTAGGGGGCGCAGATACGCAGTATTTT TRBD1 13 TRBJ2-3 NA TRBV20-1
CAWRQGIYGYTF TGTGCCTGGCGACAGGGGATCTATGGCTACACCTTC TRBD1 12 TRBJ1-2 once TRBV30
CASSPASMGVQEYF TGTGCCAGCAGCCCAGCATCCATGGGAGTTCAGGAGTACTTC NA 14 TRBJ2-7 NA TRBV7-2
CSASRPRQGHEQPQHF TGCAGTGCTAGCCGACCCAGACAGGGACACGAGCAGCCCCAGCATTTT TRBD1 16 TRBJ1-5 many TRBV20-1
CAWNTGVAYNEQFF TGTGCCTGGAACACAGGGGTCGCCTACAATGAGCAGTTCTTC TRBD1 14 TRBJ2-1 NA TRBV30
CSVERLLGYETQYF TGCAGCGTTGAAAGGTTGCTAGGGTATGAGACCCAGTACTTC NA 14 TRBJ2-5 few TRBV29-1
CASSQYGNEQFF TGTGCCAGCAGCCAATACGGGAATGAGCAGTTCTTC NA 12 TRBJ2-1 NA TRBV14
CAGGSGDTQYF TGTGCCGGCGGGAGTGGAGATACGCAGTATTTT TRBD2 11 TRBJ2-3 NA TRBV6-4
CASSRYSTGNKNYGYTF TGTGCCAGCAGCCGCTACTCGACTGGGAATAAGAACTATGGCTACACCTTC NA 17 TRBJ1-2 few TRBV6-1
CASSSRTGITDTQYF TGTGCCAGCAGCTCCCGGACAGGGATCACAGATACGCAGTATTTT TRBD1 15 TRBJ2-3 NA TRBV11-2
CASREGDRAGYTF TGTGCCAGCAGAGAAGGGGACAGGGCTGGCTACACCTTC TRBD1 13 TRBJ1-2 NA TRBV6-5
CASNLGLSGTDTQYF TGTGCCAGCAACCTGGGGCTGTCTGGCACAGATACGCAGTATTTT NA 15 TRBJ2-3 NA TRBV12-3/TRBV12-4
CASSPDWVPDTQYF TGTGCCAGCAGCCCAGACTGGGTCCCAGATACGCAGTATTTT NA 14 TRBJ2-3 NA TRBV14
CSVAPRLGDPETQYF TGCAGCGTTGCGCCGCGGCTCGGGGATCCGGAGACCCAGTACTTC NA 15 TRBJ2-5 few TRBV29-1
CASSTNRAAGAEQYF TGTGCCAGCAGTACTAATCGGGCCGCCGGGGCCGAGCAGTACTTC NA 15 TRBJ2-7 NA TRBV2
CASSPMTTGNQPQHF TGCGCCAGCAGCCCGATGACCACAGGGAATCAGCCCCAGCATTTT NA 15 TRBJ1-5 few TRBV4-1